This note documents a single TCR beta chain sequence. In this sample, this clonotype turned up a few times. Its antigen target is currently unknown. This sequence may be a read error, since a much larger clone differs from it by one base. The DNA is left out, because the CDR3 cannot be placed on it with certainty; the CDR3 is given as TCRdb lists it. Stable Graves' hyperthyroidism was defined as no progression to ophthalmopathy during 18 months of follow-up. Hyperthyroidism patients were newly diagnosed, with disease duration under 2 months, and aged 18 to 65 years. Exclusion was applied to patients with uncontrolled infections, other autoimmune diseases, pregnancy or lactation. Clinical symptoms, serum thyroxine and TRAb, thyroid ultrasound, and orbital computed tomography formed the basis for the diagnoses. Ficoll-Paque density gradient centrifugation was used to isolate PBMCs from about 10 ml of fresh peripheral blood. Total RNA was extracted with Trizol reagent, and quality was checked on an Agilent 2100 Bioanalyzer.

The TCR beta CDR3 regions were amplified from the RNA transcripts. A first-round RT-PCR of the TCR CDR3 used the HTBI primer set with the Qiagen OneStep RT-PCR kit. The libraries were constructed in a second round of multiplex PCR and then size-selected and purified. Libraries were sequenced paired-end with 100 bp reads on an Illumina HiSeq2000. Under the source paper's analysis protocol: SOAPnuke was used to process the raw data, removing reads that contained adapters or uncalled bases, had a mean Phred below 15, or lacked an exact match to the constant primer or identifier. COPE v1.2.5 was used to merge the high-quality paired reads, and each unique nucleotide sequence was defined as a clonotype. MiTCR v1.1 was used to align clonotypes to the IMGT TRBV, TRBD and TRBJ reference segments. Only V-J combinations with frequency above 0.0001, covering 99.2% of repertoires, were analysed. A TCS score was defined as the ratio of F50 (clonal expansion) to E x V (chaos), with BLOSUM62-based TCRdist applied between CDR3 peptides within each V-J. Welch's t-statistics and random forest reduced around 510 V-J features to 10 to 15, which were used in a naive Bayes classifier (R e1071). TCRdb handled the public reads itself, with Q25 trimming in fastp and clone calling in MiXCR, and kept productive beta chains. For every CDR3 protein sequence, its rows merge into one entry that carries the most common genes and DNA. The V and J calls reflect TCRdb's pipeline rather than the authors' work. Recorded for this sample are under 700,000 distinct CDR3 sequences; approximately 16% of them occurred a single time. In total, the top ten clones hold about 18% of the sample.

This specimen belongs to a study of T cells in Graves' hyperthyroidism and ophthalmopathy (dated by TCRdb to the late 2010s). Turning to the overall study: Peripheral blood was sampled at the time of initial diagnosis, prior to any treatment. To identify distinguishing TCR V-J signatures, a discovery cohort of some 100 patients was used, comprising 43 with Graves' ophthalmopathy and approximately 57 with stable Graves' hyperthyroidism. Whether ophthalmopathy could be predicted prospectively was tested in an independent validation cohort made up of some 20 hyperthyroidism patients plus 17 patients who later progressed to ophthalmopathy. The roughly 91 discovery patients were randomly divided into training and test sets at a 7:3 ratio. In addition, the study compared T-cell repertoires in thyroid tissue and in blood from roughly six Graves' hyperthyroidism patients. Once sampling was done, hyperthyroidism patients were given methimazole at a starting dose of 30 mg daily, whereas ophthalmopathy patients were given high-dose intravenous methylprednisolone. TCR Vbeta CDR3 sequencing of 120 to 150 peripheral blood samples (around 45 ophthalmopathy, some 75 hyperthyroidism and some 17 progressor patients) is reported in the paper.

The CDR3, cysteine through phenylalanine, is 12 amino acids long. Based on the germline V gene, the CDR1 and CDR2 sequences are SGDLS and YYNGEE. What the research found in general, with its limitations: Sample size was not statistically predetermined, and blinding of investigators to group allocation was not performed. Most expanded thyroid clonotypes (frequency above 0.001) were also detected in blood, a finding suggesting that blood repertoires may reflect thyroid immune responses. Ophthalmopathy was separated from stable hyperthyroidism by a 13 V-J signature model, with about 86% sensitivity and approximately 84% specificity obtained in cross-validation and 80%/75% obtained in testing. During validation, the model predicted progression to ophthalmopathy a median of around 7 months ahead of onset, with 60% to 71% sensitivity and roughly 72% specificity.

This clonotype was obtained from a woman aged 18-29 years with Graves' hyperthyroidism. The chain uses TRBV9 and TRBJ2-2. Sequenced material: blood. The CDR3 protein: CASSFGAGELFF.